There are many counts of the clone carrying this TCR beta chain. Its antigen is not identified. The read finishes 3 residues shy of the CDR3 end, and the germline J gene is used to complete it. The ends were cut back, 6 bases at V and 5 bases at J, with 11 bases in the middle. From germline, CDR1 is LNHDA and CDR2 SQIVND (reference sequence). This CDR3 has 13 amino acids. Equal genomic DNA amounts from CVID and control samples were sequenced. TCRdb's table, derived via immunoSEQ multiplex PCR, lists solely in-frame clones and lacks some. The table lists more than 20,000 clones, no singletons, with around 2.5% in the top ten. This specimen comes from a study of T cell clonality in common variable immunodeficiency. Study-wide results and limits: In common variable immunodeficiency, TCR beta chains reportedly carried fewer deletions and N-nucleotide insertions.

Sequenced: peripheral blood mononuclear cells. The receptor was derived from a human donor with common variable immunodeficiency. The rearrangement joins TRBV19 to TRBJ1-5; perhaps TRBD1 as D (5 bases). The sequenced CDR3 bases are TGTGCCAGTAGCCAGGGTCGTGATCAGCCC. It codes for CASSQGRDQP. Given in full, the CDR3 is CASSQGRDQPQHF.